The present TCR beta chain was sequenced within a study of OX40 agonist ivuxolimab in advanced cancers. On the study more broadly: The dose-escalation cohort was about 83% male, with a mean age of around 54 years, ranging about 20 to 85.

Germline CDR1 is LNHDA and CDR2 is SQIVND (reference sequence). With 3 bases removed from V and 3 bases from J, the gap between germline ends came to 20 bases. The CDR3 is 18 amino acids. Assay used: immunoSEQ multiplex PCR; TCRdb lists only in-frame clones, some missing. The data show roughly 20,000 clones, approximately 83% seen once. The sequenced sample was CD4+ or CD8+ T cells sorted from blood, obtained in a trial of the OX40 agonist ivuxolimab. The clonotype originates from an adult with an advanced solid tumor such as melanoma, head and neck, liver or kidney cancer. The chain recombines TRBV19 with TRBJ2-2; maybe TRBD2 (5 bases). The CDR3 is CASSIKPPGRFDTGELFF. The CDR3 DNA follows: TGTGCCAGTAGTATCAAACCCCCGGGGAGATTTGACACCGGGGAGCTGTTTTTT.